The rows below give T cell receptor beta chains drawn from one sample of a study of T cells after yellow fever vaccination. TCRdb analysed the 5' RACE reads with MiXCR anew, one entry per CDR3 protein. Here the sample spans hundreds of thousands of distinct CDR3 sequences, approximately 4% being singletons. The sample in question was PBMCs, obtained 5 days after the yellow fever booster vaccination. All receptors come from a man aged 18 to 30 who received the YFV17D yellow fever vaccine. The CDR3 runs from the conserved cysteine through the conserved F or W. Each record gives: clone size, J gene, V gene, D gene, CDR3 DNA, CDR3 protein. The D gene is left open where the match is weak. The size of a clone is reported for some rows only, either as once, few or many, or as a class for expanded clones.

many	TRBJ2-3	TRBV7-2	TRBD2	TGTGCCAGCAGCCGGTGGGGGAGGGACTCTCAAACGCAGTATTTT	CASSRWGRDSQTQYF
many	TRBJ2-5	TRBV27	TRBD1	TGTGCCACCCTCAGTCTGGGACAGGGCCAAGAGACCCAGTACTTC	CATLSLGQGQETQYF
few	TRBJ1-1	TRBV6-2/TRBV6-3	-	TGTGCCAGCAGTTACACCCACAGGGAAGCTTTCTTT	CASSYTHREAFF
few	TRBJ2-1	TRBV6-6	TRBD1	TGTGCCAGCAGGGGACAGGGGGCCCATGAGCAGTTCTTC	CASRGQGAHEQFF
-	TRBJ1-2	TRBV20-1	TRBD1	TGCAGTGCTAGATCCGGGACAGGGGATTATGGCTACACCTTC	CSARSGTGDYGYTF
many	TRBJ2-5	TRBV10-3	-	TGTGCCATCAGTGCCTCACTAGGTACTGCGGAGACCCAGTACTTC	CAISASLGTAETQYF
few	TRBJ2-5	TRBV20-1	TRBD2	TGCAGTGCTCGGGGGGGACTAGCGGGGCAACAAGAGACCCAGTACTTC	CSARGGLAGQQETQYF
-	TRBJ2-3	TRBV10-3	TRBD2	TGTGCCATCAGTGATTGGGGGGGTAGCACAGATACGCAGTATTTT	CAISDWGGSTDTQYF
many	TRBJ2-5	TRBV5-5	TRBD2	TGTGCCAGCAGCTTGGTTTGGGGAGGGGAGACCCAGTACTTC	CASSLVWGGETQYF
-	TRBJ2-5	TRBV3-1	-	TGTGCCAGCAGCCAAGGGGGAGTGACCCAGTACTTC	CASSQGGVTQYF
-	TRBJ1-1	TRBV6-2/TRBV6-3	-	TGTGCCAGCACCTCCCTGGGGGAAAACACTGAAGCTTTCTTT	CASTSLGENTEAFF
-	TRBJ2-4	TRBV11-2	-	TGTGCCAGCAGCTTAGTGGTAGAAAACATTCAGTACTTC	CASSLVVENIQYF
-	TRBJ2-7	TRBV12-3/TRBV12-4	TRBD1	TGTGCCAGCAGTGCATGGACAGGTAGTAACGAGCAGTACTTC	CASSAWTGSNEQYF